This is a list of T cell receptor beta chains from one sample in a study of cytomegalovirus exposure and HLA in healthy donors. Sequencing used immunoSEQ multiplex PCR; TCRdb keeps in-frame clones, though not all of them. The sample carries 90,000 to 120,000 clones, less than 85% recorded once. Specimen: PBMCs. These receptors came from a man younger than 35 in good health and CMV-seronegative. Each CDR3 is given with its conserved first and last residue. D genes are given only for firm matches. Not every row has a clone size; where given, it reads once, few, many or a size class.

DNA: TGTGCCAGCAGCTCCCGGGGTCCTCTAGATGGCTACACCTTC
CDR3: CASSSRGPLDGYTF
D: .
size: .
J: TRBJ1-2
V: TRBV7-2

DNA: TGCGCCAGCGGTCTCCTAGAGGCTTACAATGAGCAGTTCTTC
CDR3: CASGLLEAYNEQFF
D: .
size: .
J: TRBJ2-1
V: TRBV5-1

DNA: TGTGCCAGCAGCTTAGGACAGGGGGTCTCCTACGAGCAGTACTTC
CDR3: CASSLGQGVSYEQYF
D: TRBD1
size: .
J: TRBJ2-7
V: TRBV5-4

DNA: TGTGCCAGCAGCGCAGCCGGGACAGGGGTTGAGACCCAGTACTTC
CDR3: CASSAAGTGVETQYF
D: TRBD1
size: .
J: TRBJ2-5
V: TRBV5-4

DNA: TGTGCCAGCAGTGAGATGACTAGCGGGGGTAATACCCAGTACTTC
CDR3: CASSEMTSGGNTQYF
D: TRBD2
size: .
J: TRBJ2-5
V: TRBV2

DNA: TGTGCCAGCAGCTTTACAGCCAGCATGAACACTGAAGCTTTCTTT
CDR3: CASSFTASMNTEAFF
D: .
size: .
J: TRBJ1-1
V: TRBV5-6

DNA: TGTGCCAGCAGTTCCCAAAATAACGGGGTGGTTACTGAAGCTTTCTTT
CDR3: CASSSQNNGVVTEAFF
D: .
size: .
J: TRBJ1-1
V: TRBV28

DNA: TGTGCCAGCGTAATCCTACAGGGATCCTATGGCTACCCCTTC
CDR3: CASVILQGSYGYPF
D: .
size: .
J: TRBJ1-2
V: TRBV2

DNA: TGTGCCAGCAGTCCCAGGCAAACAGATACGCAGTATTTT
CDR3: CASSPRQTDTQYF
D: .
size: .
J: TRBJ2-3
V: TRBV6-1

DNA: TGTGCCAGCACCAAAGGGAGGACTAGCGGGGGGGATACGCAGTATTTT
CDR3: CASTKGRTSGGDTQYF
D: TRBD2
size: once
J: TRBJ2-3
V: TRBV9

DNA: TGTGCCAGCAAGACCCGGAGCTCCTATAATTCACCCCTCCACTTT
CDR3: CASKTRSSYNSPLHF
D: .
size: .
J: TRBJ1-6
V: TRBV6-6

DNA: TGTGCTAGTGGTTTCACTACTAGCGGGGGCCCTCCACCGAACACCGGGGAGCTGTTTTTT
CDR3: CASGFTTSGGPPPNTGELFF
D: TRBD2
size: .
J: TRBJ2-2
V: TRBV12-5

DNA: TGTGCCAGCAGTTACGACAGGGGATCCTACGAGCAGTACTTC
CDR3: CASSYDRGSYEQYF
D: TRBD1
size: .
J: TRBJ2-7
V: TRBV6-5

DNA: TGTGCCAGCAGTTACTCAGGGGACTACGAGCAGTACTTC
CDR3: CASSYSGDYEQYF
D: .
size: .
J: TRBJ2-7
V: TRBV6-5

DNA: TGTGCCACCAGCAGAGAAGCGGGGGGCTCCACAGATACGCAGTATTTT
CDR3: CATSREAGGSTDTQYF
D: TRBD2
size: .
J: TRBJ2-3
V: TRBV15

DNA: TGTGCCAGCAGCTTAGCGATAGCCAACGAGCAGTACTTC
CDR3: CASSLAIANEQYF
D: .
size: .
J: TRBJ2-7
V: TRBV11-2

DNA: TGTGCCAGCAGCTCGCCCGGGACAGGGGCTGAAAAACTGTTTTTT
CDR3: CASSSPGTGAEKLFF
D: TRBD1
size: .
J: TRBJ1-4
V: TRBV5-5

DNA: TGTGCCAGCAGGCGACAGGGGAACACCGGGGAGCTGTTTTTT
CDR3: CASRRQGNTGELFF
D: TRBD1
size: few
J: TRBJ2-2
V: TRBV11-2

DNA: TGCGCCAGCAGTGGGCCAGGGACAGGGGACTATGGCTACACCTTC
CDR3: CASSGPGTGDYGYTF
D: TRBD1
size: .
J: TRBJ1-2
V: TRBV10-1

DNA: TGCGCCAGCAGCCCGCCCGGGGACAGTCCTAATTCACCCCTCCACTTT
CDR3: CASSPPGDSPNSPLHF
D: TRBD1
size: .
J: TRBJ1-6
V: TRBV5-1

DNA: TGTGCCAGCAGTTCAGGTGGGGGGGGACACTACGAGCAGTACTTC
CDR3: CASSSGGGGHYEQYF
D: .
size: .
J: TRBJ2-7
V: TRBV7-6

DNA: TGTGCCAGCAGCCTGACAGGATTAGCCTACGAGCAGTACTTC
CDR3: CASSLTGLAYEQYF
D: .
size: .
J: TRBJ2-7
V: TRBV13

DNA: TGTGCCAGCAGTTTAACCGGGACAGGTGTTAACACCGGGGAGCTGTTTTTT
CDR3: CASSLTGTGVNTGELFF
D: TRBD1
size: .
J: TRBJ2-2
V: TRBV28

DNA: TGTGCCAGCAGTTCCCTGAAAGACAGGGATGATGGCTACACCTTC
CDR3: CASSSLKDRDDGYTF
D: TRBD1
size: .
J: TRBJ1-2
V: TRBV6-6

DNA: TGTGCCAGCAGTTTACCCTACGGCCTGGGCACCGGAAAGGACACCTTC
CDR3: CASSLPYGLGTGKDTF
D: .
size: .
J: TRBJ1-2
V: TRBV27

DNA: TGTGCCAGCAGCTTGGAAGGACTAGCCCTCACCGGGGAGCTGTTTTTT
CDR3: CASSLEGLALTGELFF
D: TRBD2
size: .
J: TRBJ2-2
V: TRBV5-4

DNA: TGTGCCAGCAGCCTAAGCAACACTGAAGCTTTCTTT
CDR3: CASSLSNTEAFF
D: .
size: once
J: TRBJ1-1
V: TRBV11-1

DNA: TGTGCCAGCAGAGGACAGGGGCCACGAGCTAATGAAAAACTGTTTTTT
CDR3: CASRGQGPRANEKLFF
D: TRBD1
size: .
J: TRBJ1-4
V: TRBV2

DNA: TGTGCCAGCAGCATACCCAGGGGAGGGGCCTCACCCCTCCACTTT
CDR3: CASSIPRGGASPLHF
D: .
size: .
J: TRBJ1-6
V: TRBV5-6

DNA: TGTGCCAGCAGAGGGACTCCCGCTAGGGGCGGGGAGCTGTTTTTT
CDR3: CASRGTPARGGELFF
D: .
size: .
J: TRBJ2-2
V: TRBV6-6

DNA: TGCGCCAGCAGCTTGGGCCAGGGACAGCCCCAGCATTTT
CDR3: CASSLGQGQPQHF
D: .
size: few
J: TRBJ1-5
V: TRBV5-1

DNA: TGTGCCAGCAGTGAAACAGGGGGCGCCCCCGGAAACACCATATATTTT
CDR3: CASSETGGAPGNTIYF
D: TRBD1
size: .
J: TRBJ1-3
V: TRBV2

DNA: TGTGCCAGCAGCCCAAGCGGGAGGGGGGGGAAGAACAATGAGCAGTTCTTC
CDR3: CASSPSGRGGKNNEQFF
D: TRBD2
size: .
J: TRBJ2-1
V: TRBV9

DNA: TGTGCCAGCAGTTTCCTGGACAGATACAATGAGCAGTTCTTC
CDR3: CASSFLDRYNEQFF
D: .
size: few
J: TRBJ2-1
V: TRBV28

DNA: TGTGCCAGCAGCTTGTGGAGGGCCATAAGTGGAAACACCATATATTTT
CDR3: CASSLWRAISGNTIYF
D: .
size: .
J: TRBJ1-3
V: TRBV5-6

DNA: TGTGCCAGTAGTATAAAGGGACAGGCTCAGTACGAGCAGTACTTC
CDR3: CASSIKGQAQYEQYF
D: TRBD1
size: .
J: TRBJ2-7
V: TRBV19

DNA: TGTGCCAGCAGCTTAGTGGGTAGCGGGGATCGGGAGCTGTTTTTT
CDR3: CASSLVGSGDRELFF
D: TRBD2
size: .
J: TRBJ2-2
V: TRBV7-8

DNA: TGTGCCAGCATGGCTCCCTGGACAGAAGATCCCTCGAACACCGGGGAGCTGTTTTTT
CDR3: CASMAPWTEDPSNTGELFF
D: .
size: .
J: TRBJ2-2
V: TRBV2

DNA: TGCGCCAGCAGCTTGGCAGTTGGCATGAACACTGAAGCTTTCTTT
CDR3: CASSLAVGMNTEAFF
D: .
size: few
J: TRBJ1-1
V: TRBV5-1

DNA: TGTGCCAGCAGTTATTCGGACATTCAGTACTTC
CDR3: CASSYSDIQYF
D: .
size: .
J: TRBJ2-4
V: TRBV6-6

DNA: TGTGCCAGCAGCGCCGAGACTAGCCCGGGGACAGATACGCAGTATTTT
CDR3: CASSAETSPGTDTQYF
D: TRBD2
size: .
J: TRBJ2-3
V: TRBV9

DNA: TGTGCCAGCAGTTACCGGGGGTACACCGGGGAGCTGTTTTTT
CDR3: CASSYRGYTGELFF
D: .
size: .
J: TRBJ2-2
V: TRBV6-6

DNA: TGCGCCAGCAGCTGGCAGGGGGACACCGGGGAGCTGTTTTTT
CDR3: CASSWQGDTGELFF
D: TRBD1
size: few
J: TRBJ2-2
V: TRBV5-1

DNA: TGTGCCAGCAGTGACTCAAGTAGGGGGCAATACAATGAGCAGTTCTTC
CDR3: CASSDSSRGQYNEQFF
D: TRBD1
size: once
J: TRBJ2-1
V: TRBV6-4

DNA: TGTGCCAGCAGACCCGGGCGAGCGCCCGGGACCTACGAGCAGTACTTC
CDR3: CASRPGRAPGTYEQYF
D: .
size: .
J: TRBJ2-7
V: TRBV7-2

DNA: TGTGCCAGCAGCCAGGCTGAATTCAGGGGAGCGAGCAATCAGCCCCAGCATTTT
CDR3: CASSQAEFRGASNQPQHF
D: .
size: .
J: TRBJ1-5
V: TRBV4-2

DNA: TGTGCCAGCAGCTTAGTGGGGGCTAATGAGCAGTTCTTC
CDR3: CASSLVGANEQFF
D: .
size: .
J: TRBJ2-1
V: TRBV7-2